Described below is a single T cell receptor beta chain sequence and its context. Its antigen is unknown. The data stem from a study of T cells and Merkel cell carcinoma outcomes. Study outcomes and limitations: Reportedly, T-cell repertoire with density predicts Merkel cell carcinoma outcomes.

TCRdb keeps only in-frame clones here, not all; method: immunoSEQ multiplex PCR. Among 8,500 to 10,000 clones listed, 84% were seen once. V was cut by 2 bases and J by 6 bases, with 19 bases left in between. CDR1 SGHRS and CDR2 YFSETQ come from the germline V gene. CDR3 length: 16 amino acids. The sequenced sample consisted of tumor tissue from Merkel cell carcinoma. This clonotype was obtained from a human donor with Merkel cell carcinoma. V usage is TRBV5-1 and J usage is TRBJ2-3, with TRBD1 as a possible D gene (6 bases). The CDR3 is CASSLNPGQPADTQYF. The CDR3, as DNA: TGCGCCAGCAGCTTAAACCCTGGACAGCCCGCGGATACGCAGTATTTT.